The clone carrying this T cell receptor (beta chain) was seen a handful of times. The target antigen is unknown. This entry comes from a study of T cell responses to AZD1222 COVID-19 vaccine. Broader study findings: Clonal diversity was possibly underestimated, and white British individuals and females predominated among donors. When two AZD1222 doses had been given, Spike-specific TCR breadth and depth rose.

Clones were read by immunoSEQ multiplex PCR, and TCRdb kept only the in-frame ones, dropping some. Among tens of thousands of clones listed, roughly 80% were seen once. Pooling was applied to second doses at about 4 or about 12 weeks. This material consisted of peripheral blood, taken 28 days after the second AZD1222 dose. The TCR was taken from an adult who received the AZD1222 COVID-19 vaccine.

CDR3 protein: CSVDPTPYTF. The DNA for the CDR3 is TGCAGCGTTGACCCAACTCCATACACCTTC. The rearrangement links TRBV29-1 to TRBJ1-2; no firm D call. The CDR3 covers 10 residues. Trimming left V 3 bases short and J 11 bases short, with 10 bases between. Germline-derived CDR1 and CDR2 are SQVTM and ANQGSEA.